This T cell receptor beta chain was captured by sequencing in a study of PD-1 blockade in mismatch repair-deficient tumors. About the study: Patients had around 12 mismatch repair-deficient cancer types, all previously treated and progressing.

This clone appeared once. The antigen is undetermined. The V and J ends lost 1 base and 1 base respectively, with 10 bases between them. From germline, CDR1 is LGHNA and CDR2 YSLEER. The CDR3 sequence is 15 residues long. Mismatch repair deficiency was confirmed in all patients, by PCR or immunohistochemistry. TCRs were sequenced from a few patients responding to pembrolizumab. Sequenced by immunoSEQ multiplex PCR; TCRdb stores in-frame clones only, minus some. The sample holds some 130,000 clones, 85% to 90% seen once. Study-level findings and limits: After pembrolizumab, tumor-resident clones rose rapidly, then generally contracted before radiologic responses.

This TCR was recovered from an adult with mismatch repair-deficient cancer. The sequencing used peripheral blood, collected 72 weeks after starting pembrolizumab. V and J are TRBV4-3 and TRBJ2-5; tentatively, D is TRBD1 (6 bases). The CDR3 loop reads CASSQVRDIQETQYF. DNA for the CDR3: TGCGCCAGCAGCCAAGTTAGGGACATCCAAGAGACCCAGTACTTC.